The 29 T cell receptor beta chains below were found in one sample sequenced in a study of T cell repertoires in cytomegalovirus infection (dated by TCRdb to between 2019 and 2020). In the paper's terms, the treatment or condition label means: in vitro stimulation with specific CMV peptide epitopes to enrich CMV-specific T cells. Their antigens remain unidentified. The sample was run on an Illumina HiSeq 1500. TCRdb trimmed public reads at Q25 via fastp, called clones via MiXCR and kept in-frame beta chains. Rows matching on CDR3 protein sequence are summarized as one entry with the most common DNA and genes. The sample table records around 430,000 distinct CDR3 sequences; roughly 42% of these occur just once. The ten largest make up about 41% of the sample. Material: cultured PBMCs, obtained from culture after CMV antigen stimulation. The receptors here all came from a human donor in good health (CMV status not recorded). Some clones in this sample may be carry-over from other donors' samples.

The rearrangement uses TRBV20-1 and TRBJ2-3; 9 bases are shared with TRBD1. There are 15 residues in the CDR3. Germline-derived CDR1 and CDR2 are DFQATT and SNEGSKA (reference sequence). V gave up 1 base and J gave up 5 bases; unmatched junction bases: 7. Here the CDR3 reads CSARVPGQGGDTQYF. In DNA, the CDR3 is TGCAGTGCTAGAGTTCCGGGACAGGGAGGAGATACGCAGTATTTT.

The chain employs TRBV7-2 and TRBJ1-1, with D unresolved. Trimming cost V 5 bases and J 5 bases, with 15 bases left between them. The CDR3 totals 14 residues. Per germline, CDR1 SGHTA and CDR2 FQGNSA. The chain's CDR3 is CASSPLGFVTEAFF. CDR3 DNA sequence: TGTGCCAGCAGCCCACTAGGGTTTGTTACTGAAGCTTTCTTT.

This clonotype was seen a few times. This chain links TRBV12-3 or TRBV12-4 with TRBJ2-5; TRBD2 matches at 11 bases. The junction had 10 bases not matched to a gene; V was cut back by 6 bases and J by 7 bases. CDR3 length: 15 amino acids. The CDR3 loop is CASRAPGLAGGTQYF. In DNA, the CDR3 is TGTGCCAGCAGAGCCCCCGGGCTAGCGGGGGGGACCCAGTACTTC.

This clonotype was observed a handful of times. Here the CDR3 reads CASSYAGTVNYEQYF. DNA for the CDR3: TGTGCCAGCAGCTACGCCGGGACAGTGAACTACGAGCAGTACTTC. The chain combines TRBV7-2 with TRBJ2-7; 7 nucleotides match TRBD1. V was pared by 4 bases and J by 3 bases, with 9 bases of the junction left unmatched. The CDR3 sequence is 15 residues long. CDR1 and CDR2 (germline): SGHTA, FQGNSA.

This chain connects TRBV7-8 to TRBJ2-4; tentatively, D is TRBD2 (5 bases). CDR1 SGHVS and CDR2 FQNEAQ come from the germline V gene. V was pared by 2 bases and J by 8 bases, with 13 bases between. The CDR3 length is 14 residues. CDR3 amino acids: CASSLLGTRDIQYF. CDR3 DNA: TGTGCCAGCAGCTTATTGGGCACGAGGGACATTCAGTACTTC.

This clonotype was counted at least ten times. The rearrangement uses TRBV7-8 and TRBJ2-1; TRBD2 matches 11 bases. CDR1 is SGHVS, CDR2 FQNEAQ, per germline. CDR3 length equals 19 residues. The ends lost 6 bases at V and 4 bases at J; junction bases unmatched: 17. The CDR3 coding sequence is TGTGCCAGCAGGCTTTCCCTGGGACTAGCGGCAGCAGGGTACAATGAGCAGTTCTTC. As protein: CASRLSLGLAAAGYNEQFF.

The rearrangement uses TRBV6-2 or TRBV6-3 and TRBJ2-1, with 7 bases matching TRBD1. CDR3 size: 15 residues. V lost 6 bases, J lost 2 bases, and 7 bases stayed unmatched. Germline V gives CDR1 MNHEY, CDR2 SVGEGT. The CDR3 is CASRDGQDAYNEQFF. CDR3 in DNA: TGTGCCAGCAGGGACGGACAGGACGCCTACAATGAGCAGTTCTTC.

This clonotype was observed a few times. V and J are TRBV7-6 and TRBJ2-1; no clear D. Trimming pared 4 bases from V and 9 bases from J, leaving 13 bases between. Germline-derived CDR1 and CDR2 are SGHVS and FNYEAQ. The CDR3 extends over 13 amino acids. The CDR3 sequence: CASSSQPKSEQFF. As DNA, the CDR3 is TGTGCCAGCAGCTCCCAACCCAAGAGTGAGCAGTTCTTC.

The chain is built from TRBV7-2 and TRBJ2-7; 10 nucleotides agree with TRBD2. The CDR3 totals 17 residues. The V gene's germline CDR1 is SGHTA and CDR2 FQGNSA. V shed 2 bases and J 2 bases; nucleotides not matched to a gene: 9. Here the CDR3 DNA reads TGTGCCAGCAGCTTACTCCTCCTAGCGGGAGTTCCCTACGAGCAGTACTTC. Amino acids: CASSLLLLAGVPYEQYF.

The V and J genes are TRBV20-1 and TRBJ1-3; D uncertain. CDR1 and CDR2 (germline): DFQATT, SNEGSKA (reference sequence). The CDR3 has 12 amino acids. Trimming cost V 3 bases and J 4 bases, with 7 bases left between them. CDR3 sequence reads: CSASVVGNTIYF. The CDR3 bases are TGCAGTGCTAGCGTCGTAGGAAACACCATATATTTT.

The chain employs TRBV7-2 and TRBJ2-3, with 8 bases identical to TRBD2. There are 16 residues in the CDR3. V was clipped by 5 bases and J by 0 bases; unmatched bases: 7. Germline V gene sequence: CDR1 SGHTA, CDR2 FQGNSA. The CDR3 coding sequence is TGTGCCAGCAGCCGGACTAGCAGTCAGAGCACAGATACGCAGTATTTT. Encoded protein: CASSRTSSQSTDTQYF.

The chain couples TRBV10-3 to TRBJ2-5, with 7 bases identical to TRBD1. J was trimmed by 4 bases and V by 0 bases; bases with no gene match: 5. The germline gives CDR1 ENHRY, CDR2 SYGVKD. CDR3 length: 15 amino acids. CDR3 in DNA: TGTGCCATCAGTGAGTCCAAGGGACAGCCAGAGACCCAGTACTTC. Its translation: CAISESKGQPETQYF.

The rearrangement joins TRBV27 to TRBJ2-1, with D unclear. Germline CDR1 and CDR2: MNHEY and SMNVEV (reference sequence). The CDR3 is 17 residues long. With 1 base removed from V and 3 bases from J, the gap between germline ends came to 16 bases. The CDR3 nucleotides read TGTGCCAGCAGTTTATTGTCGACCGGTAACCTCTACAATGAGCAGTTCTTC. Amino acids: CASSLLSTGNLYNEQFF.

This clonotype turned up a few times. The chain recombines TRBV6-1 with TRBJ2-2; a weak D match, TRBD1 (5 bases). This CDR3 has 16 amino acids. V lost 7 bases to trimming and J lost 0 bases, with 15 bases between them. Germline loops: CDR1 MNHNS, CDR2 SASEGT. This CDR3 reads CASTLSTETNTGELFF. CDR3 DNA sequence: TGTGCCAGCACCCTATCGACAGAGACGAACACCGGGGAGCTGTTTTTT.

The rearrangement joins TRBV5-6 to TRBJ1-1; D gene ambiguous. The germline V and J ends were trimmed by 0 bases and 4 bases, with 13 bases remaining between them. CDR1 and CDR2 from the germline V gene are SGHDT and YYEEEE. The CDR3 runs 15 residues. DNA of the CDR3: TGTGCCAGCAGCTTGGCGCGGACGACGGGCACTGAAGCTTTCTTT. Translating gives CASSLARTTGTEAFF.

J is TRBJ2-2 and V is TRBV12-3 or TRBV12-4, with D possibly being TRBD2 (6 bases). The length of the CDR3 is 16 residues. V lost 4 bases and J 5 bases, leaving 17 bases between the germline ends. CDR3: CASSWSLAGRTGELFF. DNA for the CDR3: TGTGCCAGCAGTTGGTCCTTGGCGGGACGGACCGGGGAGCTGTTTTTT.

This rearrangement joins TRBV20-1 to TRBJ2-5, with a tentative D call TRBD1 (5 bases). The CDR3 consists of 14 residues. CDR1 is DFQATT and CDR2 is SNEGSKA in the germline V gene (reference sequence). V was cut by 0 bases and J by 1 base, with 9 bases left in between. Here the CDR3 reads CSARDPTGQETQYF. In DNA form, the CDR3 reads TGCAGTGCTAGAGATCCTACAGGCCAAGAGACCCAGTACTTC.

The genes are TRBV3-1 and TRBJ2-1; 10 bases agree with TRBD1. CDR1 is LGHDT, CDR2 YNNKEL, per germline (reference sequence). CDR3 length: 15 amino acids. J lost 9 bases, V lost 3 bases, and 8 bases had no gene match. The CDR3 region has the DNA TGTGCCAGCAGCCACATGACAGGGGGCGGGACTGAGCAGTTCTTC. The encoded protein is CASSHMTGGGTEQFF.

This clonotype was recorded a few times. This chain connects TRBV7-2 to TRBJ2-7; tentatively, D is TRBD1 (6 bases). Germline values: CDR1 SGHTA, CDR2 FQGNSA. The CDR3 loop spans 14 amino acids. Deletions cut 1 base from V and 6 bases from J, with 13 bases between. The CDR3 sequence: CASSLDRDSVEQYF. The CDR3 DNA follows: TGTGCCAGCAGCTTAGACAGGGATTCGGTCGAGCAGTACTTC.

Written as DNA, the CDR3 is TGTGCCAGCAGCCTGGGGACAGGGAAAGGACCCCTCCACTTT. Its protein product is CASSLGTGKGPLHF. This rearrangement joins TRBV7-8 to TRBJ1-6; 9 bases map to TRBD1. Germline CDR1 and CDR2: SGHVS and FQNEAQ. This CDR3 comprises 14 residues. V dropped 5 bases and J dropped 12; count of bases not matched to a gene: 8.

The rearrangement uses TRBV15 and TRBJ2-1; 8 bases line up with TRBD2. CDR1 LNHNV and CDR2 YYDKDF come from the germline V gene (reference sequence). After removal of 1 base from V and 9 bases from J, the junction contained 5 bases not matched to a gene. The CDR3 runs to 14 residues. The DNA for the CDR3 is TGTGCCACCAGCAGAGTCGGGAGGGAGGGTGAGCAGTTCTTC. This sequence encodes CATSRVGREGEQFF.

The V call is TRBV6-5, the J call TRBJ2-7; D possibly matches TRBD1 or TRBD2 (5 bases each). Germline V gene lookup returns CDR1 MNHEY and CDR2 SVGAGI. The CDR3 sequence is 15 residues long. Trimming took off 7 bases at V and 4 bases at J, with 20 bases between the two ends. The CDR3 bases are TGTGCCAGCATACGGTACCATGACGGGGCGTACGAGCAGTACTTC. Residues: CASIRYHDGAYEQYF.

This clonotype was detected a few times. J is TRBJ2-7 and V is TRBV7-2; TRBD2 is a possible D gene (6 bases). The CDR3 consists of 15 residues. Germline V gives CDR1 SGHTA, CDR2 FQGNSA. V lost 9 bases and J 3 bases, leaving 21 bases between the germline ends. CDR3 sequence: CASSFTGGGDYEQYF. For the CDR3, the DNA is TGTGCCAGTAGTTTCACAGGAGGCGGGGACTACGAGCAGTACTTC.

The gene calls are TRBV7-9 and TRBJ2-1; 9 positions agree with TRBD2. From germline, CDR1 is SEHNR and CDR2 FQNEAQ (reference sequence). The V gene end was trimmed by 4 bases and the J gene end by 2 bases; junction bases not matched to a gene: 6. This CDR3 is built from 16 residues. The CDR3 DNA reads TGTGCCAGCAGCTCCCCGGCGGGAGGGCCCTACAATGAGCAGTTCTTC. Translation: CASSSPAGGPYNEQFF. Based on the CDR3 plus reference TRBV7-9 and TRBJ2-1, the full variable domain is DTGVSQNPRHKITKRGQNVTFRCDPISEHNRLYWYRQTLGQGPEFLTYFQNEAQLEKSRLLSDRFSAERPKGSFSTLEIQRTEQGDSAMYLCASSSPAGGPYNEQFFGPGTRLTVL.

This chain uses TRBV19 with TRBJ1-2; maybe TRBD1 (6 bases). The germline CDR1 and CDR2 sequences are LNHDA and SQIVND (reference sequence). The CDR3 has 13 amino acids. Trimming left V 3 bases short and J 5 bases short, with 10 bases between. The CDR3, as DNA: TGTGCCAGTAGTATTTCTGGACAGTATGGCTACACCTTC. Translation gives CASSISGQYGYTF.

The genes are TRBV12-5 and TRBJ2-1; TRBD2 agrees at 8 bases. V shed 1 base, J shed 7 bases, and the junction held 3 bases outside the gene matches. The CDR3 is 14 amino acids. Looked up from germline, CDR1 is LGHNT and CDR2 is FRNRAP. The CDR3 region is CASGLGTSRNEQFF. CDR3 nucleotides: TGTGCTAGTGGTTTGGGGACTAGCAGGAATGAGCAGTTCTTC.

This clonotype was counted a few times. The chain carries TRBV29-1 and TRBJ2-5, with 7 nucleotides matching TRBD2. This CDR3 contains 14 residues. V was pared by 6 bases and J by 5 bases, with 12 bases of the junction left unmatched. Germline lookup yields CDR1 SQVTM and CDR2 ANQGSEA. Here the CDR3 reads CSVNGREVGETQYF. The CDR3 DNA reads as TGCAGCGTCAATGGTCGGGAGGTCGGGGAGACCCAGTACTTC.

CDR3 protein: CSARSGAEGYTF. As DNA, the CDR3 is TGCAGTGCTAGAAGTGGGGCGGAGGGCTACACCTTC. The gene calls are TRBV20-1 and TRBJ1-2; the D gene is possibly TRBD1 (5 bases). The germline CDR1 and CDR2 sequences are DFQATT and SNEGSKA (reference sequence). The CDR3 totals 12 residues. Trimming removed 2 bases at V and 8 bases at J, with 12 bases between.

V is TRBV7-6 and J is TRBJ2-1; D is uncertain. There are 14 residues in the CDR3. V was shortened by 2 bases and J by 9 bases, with 14 bases between the two germline ends. Germline assignment: CDR1 SGHVS and CDR2 FNYEAQ. This chain's CDR3 is CASSLRLGATEQFF. DNA of the CDR3: TGTGCCAGCAGCTTACGACTGGGTGCCACTGAGCAGTTCTTC.